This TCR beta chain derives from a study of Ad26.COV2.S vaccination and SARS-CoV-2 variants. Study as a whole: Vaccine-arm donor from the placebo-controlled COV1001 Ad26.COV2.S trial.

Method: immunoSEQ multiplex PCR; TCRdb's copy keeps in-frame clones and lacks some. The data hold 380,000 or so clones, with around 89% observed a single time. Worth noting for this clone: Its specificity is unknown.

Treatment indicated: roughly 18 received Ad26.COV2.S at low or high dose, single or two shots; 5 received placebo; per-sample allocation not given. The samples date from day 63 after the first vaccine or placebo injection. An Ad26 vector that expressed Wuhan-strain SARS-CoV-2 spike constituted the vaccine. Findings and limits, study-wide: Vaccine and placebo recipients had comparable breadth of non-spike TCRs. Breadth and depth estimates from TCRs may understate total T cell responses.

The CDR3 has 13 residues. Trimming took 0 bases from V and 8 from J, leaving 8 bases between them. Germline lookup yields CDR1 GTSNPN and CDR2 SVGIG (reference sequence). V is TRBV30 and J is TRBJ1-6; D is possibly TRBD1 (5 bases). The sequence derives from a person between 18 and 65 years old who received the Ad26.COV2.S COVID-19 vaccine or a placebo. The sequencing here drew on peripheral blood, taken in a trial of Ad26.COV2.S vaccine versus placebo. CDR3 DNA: TGTGCCTGGAGTGTCGGCAGGGATTCACCCCTCCACTTT. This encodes CAWSVGRDSPLHF.